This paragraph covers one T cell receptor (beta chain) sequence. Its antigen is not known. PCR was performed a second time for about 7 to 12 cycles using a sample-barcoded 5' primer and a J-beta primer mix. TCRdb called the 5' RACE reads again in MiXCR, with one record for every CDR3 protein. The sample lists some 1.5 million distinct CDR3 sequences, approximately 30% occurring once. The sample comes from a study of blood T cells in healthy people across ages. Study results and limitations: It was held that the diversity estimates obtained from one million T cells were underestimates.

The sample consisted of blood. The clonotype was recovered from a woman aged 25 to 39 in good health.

Here the CDR3 reads CASSQGGTGANEQFF. DNA for the CDR3: TGTGCCAGCAGCCAGGGGGGGACAGGGGCCAATGAGCAGTTCTTC. The J gene is TRBJ2-1, the V gene TRBV9, with 10 bases that match TRBD1. From germline, CDR1 is SGDLS and CDR2 YYNGEE. This CDR3 is 15 amino acids long. J lost 6 bases, V lost 4 bases, and 7 bases had no gene match.